The sequence of this T cell receptor (beta chain) was determined in a study of cytomegalovirus exposure and HLA in healthy donors. Study-level points and caveats: In an earlier analysis, in roughly 600 donors, most V segments appeared productive either ~90% or ~30% of the time.

For this clone: Antigen unknown. A read error may produce the germline difference seen at one junction end.

60 Vbeta and 13 Jbeta primers were used in PCR. Source study methods: Unique TCR beta chains totaled around 86 million in a later count, with 8.5 million to 12 million of them shared. The data were produced by immunoSEQ multiplex PCR, yet TCRdb's version contains in-frame clones alone and is incomplete. Clone size and V and J calls were adopted from that table, with D and trimming inferred from the DNA. The data contain some 160,000 clones, just under 80% of them singletons. The CDR3 loop spans 14 amino acids. The V gene's germline CDR1 is SEHNR and CDR2 FQNEAQ (reference sequence). The origin of this receptor is a woman aged 40 to 50 in good health and CMV-seropositive. The source material was PBMCs. J is TRBJ1-3 and V is TRBV7-9, with D possibly matching TRBD1 (5 bases). Here the CDR3 reads CSSSLLKTGGTIYF. The CDR3 DNA reads as TGTTCCAGCAGCTTACTTAAGACCGGGGGGACCATATATTTT.